Presented here are 3 T cell receptor beta chains from one specimen sequenced in a study of T-cell memory formation after mild COVID-19. Using its own MiXCR run on the 5' RACE reads, TCRdb lists one record per CDR3 protein. The sample has under 200,000 distinct CDR3 sequences; 9.5% to 13% are singletons. Sequencing input: PBMCs or a T cell subset sorted from them (not recorded which). Receptors were obtained from a young man who had mild COVID-19 (a few samples of this study predate the infection). Cell type and time point are not known.

This clonotype was seen only a few times. This rearrangement joins TRBV12-3 or TRBV12-4 to TRBJ2-7, with 8 positions matching TRBD1. There are 12 residues in the CDR3. J gave up 4 bases and V 6 bases, and 2 bases lay outside the gene matches. Written as DNA, the CDR3 is TGTGCCAGCAGCAGGGGGCGGTACGAGCAGTACGTC. Protein product: CASSRGRYEQYV.

This chain connects TRBV20-1 to TRBJ2-5, with unresolved D. Trimming pared 2 bases from V and 3 bases from J, leaving 7 bases between. This CDR3 comprises 12 residues. The germline CDR1 and CDR2 sequences are DFQATT and SNEGSKA (reference sequence). The CDR3 bases are TGCAGTGCTAGATTGGATAAAGAGACCCAGTACTTC. It specifies CSARLDKETQYF.

This chain links TRBV7-6 with TRBJ1-6, with TRBD1 matching over 9 bases. Looked up from germline, CDR1 is SGHVS and CDR2 is FNYEAQ. Trimming removed 3 bases from V and 8 bases from J; junction bases left unmatched: 11. This CDR3 region has 17 residues. The CDR3 DNA reads TGTGCCAGCAGCTTGCGTACCGGGACAGGGTTTTATTCACCCCTCCACTTT. Its protein is CASSLRTGTGFYSPLHF.